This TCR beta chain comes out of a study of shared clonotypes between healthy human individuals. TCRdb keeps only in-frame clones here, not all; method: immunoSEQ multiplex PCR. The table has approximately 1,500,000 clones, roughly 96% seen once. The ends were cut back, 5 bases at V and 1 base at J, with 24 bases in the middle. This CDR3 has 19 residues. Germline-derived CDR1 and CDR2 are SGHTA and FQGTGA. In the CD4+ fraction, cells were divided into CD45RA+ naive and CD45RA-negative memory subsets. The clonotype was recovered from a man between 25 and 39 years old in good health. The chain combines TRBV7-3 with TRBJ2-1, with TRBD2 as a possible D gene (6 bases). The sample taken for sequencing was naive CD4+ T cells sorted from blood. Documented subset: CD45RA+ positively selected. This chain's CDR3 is CASSPALKAGWGSYNEQFF. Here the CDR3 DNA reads TGTGCCAGCAGCCCAGCCCTAAAAGCGGGTTGGGGGTCCTACAATGAGCAGTTCTTC.